The present TCR beta chain was sequenced within a study of T cells in Graves' hyperthyroidism and ophthalmopathy (dated by TCRdb to about 2019). For context, the study as a whole: Peripheral blood was collected at initial diagnosis, before any treatment. To identify TCR V-J signatures that set the groups apart, the researchers used a discovery cohort of approximately 98 patients, made up of under 45 with Graves' ophthalmopathy and 55 to 65 with stable Graves' hyperthyroidism. Prospective prediction of ophthalmopathy was tested in an independent validation cohort of approximately 18 hyperthyroidism patients and 15 to 17 patients who later progressed to ophthalmopathy. For training and testing, the 110 or so patients in the discovery cohort were randomly divided in a 7:3 ratio. The study also compared thyroid tissue and blood T-cell repertoires from about six Graves' hyperthyroidism patients. Following sampling, methimazole starting at 30 mg daily was given to hyperthyroidism patients, and high-dose intravenous methylprednisolone was given to ophthalmopathy patients. The paper describes TCR Vbeta CDR3 sequencing of 140 or so peripheral blood samples, made up of 40 to 45 ophthalmopathy patients, 70 to 80 hyperthyroidism patients and approximately 17 progressor patients. Results the study describes overall, beyond this receptor: A 13 V-J signature model separated ophthalmopathy from stable hyperthyroidism, with just over 85% sensitivity and 81.08% specificity in cross-validation and 80%/75% in testing. Most expanded thyroid clonotypes (frequency above 0.001) were also detected in blood, suggesting blood repertoires may reflect thyroid immune responses. During validation, the model predicted progression to ophthalmopathy a median of approximately 6 months ahead of onset, with 70.59% sensitivity and around 73% specificity. No statistical method was used to fix the sample size in advance, and group allocation was not hidden from the investigators.

Amplification of TCR beta CDR3 regions was carried out from RNA transcripts. The first round of RT-PCR for the TCR CDR3 was performed with the HTBI primer set and the Qiagen OneStep RT-PCR kit. Libraries were constructed in a second round of multiplex PCR, after which size selection and purification were carried out. The libraries were sequenced on an Illumina HiSeq2000 using paired-end 100 bp reads. The paper's data handling went like this. Raw data were processed with SOAPnuke, discarding reads with adapters, uncalled bases, mean Phred below 15, or no exact constant-primer or identifier match. High-quality paired reads were merged using COPE v1.2.5, and each unique nucleotide sequence was defined as a clonotype. Clonotypes were aligned to IMGT TRBV, TRBD and TRBJ reference segments using MiTCR v1.1. The analysis was restricted to V-J combinations with a frequency above 0.0001, which together covered just over 98% of the repertoires. The TCS score was defined as F50 (clonal expansion) divided by E x V (chaos), with BLOSUM62-based TCRdist calculated between CDR3 peptides within each V-J. Welch's t-statistics and random forest reduced approximately 520 V-J features to 13, which were used in a naive Bayes classifier (R e1071). TCRdb itself trimmed the public reads at Q25 with fastp, ran MiXCR and retained productive beta chains. Every CDR3 protein is listed once, alongside the most common genes and DNA of its rows. V and J calls and clone size were set by TCRdb, not the authors. The sample table holds 300,000 to 350,000 distinct CDR3 sequences, of which approximately 18% were seen once. The ten largest clones take up about a sixth of the sample.

CDR1 and CDR2 (SGHAT, FQNNGV) derive from the germline V gene. The CDR3 has 13 amino acids, counting the end cysteine and phenylalanine. Of the read, only the CDR3 DNA is kept; its 39 bases are in frame from base 1. V gives up 3 bases and J gives up 3 bases, and the segment between their germline ends measures 6 bases. This clonotype was counted many times. Its antigen remains unidentified. No per-base quality is available; no much larger clone lies one base away. Ophthalmopathy patients had moderately to severely active disease, Clinical Activity Score of at least 3, NOSPECS grade of at least 4, and duration under 3 months. Exclusion was applied to patients with uncontrolled infections, other autoimmune diseases, pregnancy or lactation. Clinical symptoms, serum thyroxine and TRAb, thyroid ultrasound, and orbital computed tomography formed the basis for the diagnoses. Ficoll-Paque density gradient centrifugation was used to isolate PBMCs from around 10 ml of fresh peripheral blood. Total RNA was extracted with Trizol reagent, and quality was checked on an Agilent 2100 Bioanalyzer.

The chain employs TRBV11-2 and TRBJ1-5; the D gene is not confidently resolved. Sequencing used blood. The TCR was taken from a woman in her thirties or forties with Graves' ophthalmopathy. The CDR3 amino acid sequence is: CASSFGFNQPQHF. The nucleotide sequence is TGTGCCAGCAGCTTCGGATTCAATCAGCCCCAGCATTTT.